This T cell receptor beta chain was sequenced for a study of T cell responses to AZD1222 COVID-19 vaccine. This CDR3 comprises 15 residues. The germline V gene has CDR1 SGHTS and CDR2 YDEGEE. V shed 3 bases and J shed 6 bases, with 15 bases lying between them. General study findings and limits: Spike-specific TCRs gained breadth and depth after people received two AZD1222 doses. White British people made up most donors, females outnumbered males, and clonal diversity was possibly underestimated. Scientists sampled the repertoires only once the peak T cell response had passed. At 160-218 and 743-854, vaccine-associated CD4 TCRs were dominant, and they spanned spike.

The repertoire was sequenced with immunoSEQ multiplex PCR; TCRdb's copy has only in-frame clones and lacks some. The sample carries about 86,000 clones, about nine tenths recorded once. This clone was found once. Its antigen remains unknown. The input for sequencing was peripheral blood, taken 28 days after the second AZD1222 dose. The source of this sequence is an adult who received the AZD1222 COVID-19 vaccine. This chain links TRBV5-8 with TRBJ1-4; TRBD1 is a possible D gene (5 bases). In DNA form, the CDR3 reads TGTGCCAGCAGCTCGCGAGGGGCCGGCGATGAAAAACTGTTTTTT. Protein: CASSSRGAGDEKLFF.